These 20 T cell receptor beta chains originate from one sample sequenced in a study of T cell responses to AZD1222 COVID-19 vaccine. Only in-frame clones appear in the TCRdb table, and some are missing; sequencing was by immunoSEQ multiplex PCR. The sample lists about 170,000 clones, around 85% seen once, with 0.95% to 1.1% in the top ten. The sequenced sample was peripheral blood, obtained 28 days after the second AZD1222 dose. The receptors were sampled from an adult who received the AZD1222 COVID-19 vaccine.

V and J are TRBV6-5 and TRBJ2-7, with TRBD1 matching 8 bases. Germline trimming cut 0 bases from V and 3 bases from J; bases unmatched to any gene: 7. Germline V lookup: CDR1 MNHEY, CDR2 SVGAGI. The CDR3 contains 16 residues. DNA for the CDR3: TGTGCCAGCAGTTACTCGAAATCAGGGGGCCTCTACGAGCAGTACTTC. Protein: CASSYSKSGGLYEQYF.

The J gene is TRBJ1-5, the V gene TRBV30; D call uncertain. V lost 1 base and J 7 bases, leaving 14 bases between the germline ends. Germline V gene lookup returns CDR1 GTSNPN and CDR2 SVGIG (reference sequence). The CDR3 length is 14 residues. CDR3 nucleotides: TGTGCCTGGAGTGGCGTAGGGTCTAGGCAGCCCCAGCATTTT. Protein product: CAWSGVGSRQPQHF.

V is TRBV6-5 and J is TRBJ1-2, with a tentative D call TRBD1 (6 bases). The V end was cut by 2 bases, the J end by 4 bases, with 8 bases between. The CDR3 is made up of 13 amino acids. Germline CDR1 is MNHEY and CDR2 is SVGAGI. In DNA form, the CDR3 reads TGTGCCAGCAGTTACCAGGGGCGCTATGGCTACACCTTC. Protein: CASSYQGRYGYTF.

The gene calls are TRBV1 and TRBJ1-2. TRBV1 is a documented pseudogene. This CDR3 contains 17 residues. The CDR3 loop reads CTSSQDHESPANYGYTF. Here the CDR3 DNA reads TGCACCAGCAGCCAAGATCATGAGTCACCAGCTAACTATGGCTACACCTTC.

The V and J genes are TRBV2 and TRBJ1-1, with D maybe TRBD1 (5 bases). The V end lost 6 bases, the J end lost 3 bases, and 14 bases lay between the germline ends. Germline V gives CDR1 SNHLY, CDR2 FYNNEI. The CDR3 consists of 14 residues. CDR3: CASRGFQGHTEAFF. The CDR3 region has the DNA TGTGCCAGCAGAGGATTCCAGGGACACACTGAAGCTTTCTTT.

Only one count was recorded for this clone. The chain uses TRBV19 and TRBJ2-3, with D perhaps TRBD2 (5 bases). Looked up from germline, CDR1 is LNHDA and CDR2 is SQIVND (reference sequence). The CDR3 runs to 13 residues. V lost 1 base and J lost 5, with 7 bases in between. This CDR3 is CASSIARGDTQYF. The CDR3 bases are TGTGCCAGTAGTATAGCCCGGGGAGATACGCAGTATTTT. The whole variable domain, remainder taken from reference TRBV19 and TRBJ2-3, is DGGITQSPKYLFRKEGQNVTLSCEQNLNHDAMYWYRQDPGQGLRLIYYSQIVNDFQKGDIAEGYSVSREKKESFPLTVTSAQKNPTAFYLCASSIARGDTQYFGPGTRLTVL.

This chain connects TRBV5-1 to TRBJ2-5; D is undetermined. Looked up from germline, CDR1 is SGHRS and CDR2 is YFSETQ. V was cut by 2 bases and J by 5 bases, with 10 bases left in between. The CDR3 runs 13 residues. The CDR3 coding sequence is TGCGCCAGCAGCTTTGGTAGGAGTGAGACCCAGTACTTC. It yields the protein CASSFGRSETQYF.

The rearrangement links TRBV28 to TRBJ1-2; D not resolved. Trimming took 3 bases from V and 4 from J, leaving 12 bases between them. The CDR3 is 14 residues long. Germline assignment: CDR1 MDHEN and CDR2 SYDVKM. The CDR3 region has the DNA TGTGCCAGCAGTTTTCCACCCGTAAGCTATGGCTACACCTTC. Translation gives CASSFPPVSYGYTF.

The chain uses TRBV18 and TRBJ1-4; TRBD1 aligns across 8 bases. Germline CDR1 is KGHSH and CDR2 is LQKENI. The CDR3 is 15 amino acids. With V trimmed by 3 bases and J by 3 bases, 3 bases remained unmatched. CDR3 coding DNA: TGTGCCAGCTCACCTCGGACAGGGTCTAATGAAAAACTGTTTTTT. Amino acid sequence: CASSPRTGSNEKLFF.

V gene TRBV3-1 (or the pseudogene TRBV3-2) combines with J gene TRBJ2-7; D possibly corresponds to TRBD1 (6 bases). Germline loops: CDR1 LGHDT, CDR2 YNNKEL (reference sequence). Between the trimmed V and J ends, which lost 1 base and 1 base, there was a span of 8 bases. The CDR3 spans 14 residues. The CDR3 spells CASSQAGQSYEQYF. The CDR3 DNA reads TGTGCCAGCAGCCAAGCTGGACAGTCCTACGAGCAGTACTTC.

The chain carries TRBV6-5 and TRBJ1-1; maybe TRBD1 (5 bases). V was trimmed by 0 bases and J by 1 base, leaving 6 bases between them. CDR1 is MNHEY, CDR2 SVGAGI, per germline. The CDR3 contains 14 residues. The CDR3 DNA follows: TGTGCCAGCAGTTACTCGCAGGGGAACACTGAAGCTTTCTTT. Translating it yields CASSYSQGNTEAFF.

V and J are TRBV4-2 and TRBJ2-1; TRBD2 aligns across 9 bases. CDR1 is LGHNA and CDR2 is YNFKEQ in the germline V gene. The CDR3 is made up of 18 amino acids. V gave up 2 bases and J gave up 9 bases; unmatched junction bases: 17. The CDR3 spells CASSQSLGLAKKYSEQFF. The CDR3 DNA reads as TGTGCCAGCAGCCAAAGCCTGGGACTAGCAAAAAAGTATAGTGAGCAGTTCTTC.

The V gene is TRBV19, the J gene TRBJ1-1; perhaps TRBD1 as D (5 bases). Looked up from germline, CDR1 is LNHDA and CDR2 is SQIVND (reference sequence). The CDR3 is 14 amino acids. V was shortened by 3 bases and J by 2 bases, with 10 bases between the two germline ends. The CDR3 reads CASSMTALNTEAFF. In DNA form, the CDR3 reads TGTGCCAGTAGTATGACAGCATTAAACACTGAAGCTTTCTTT.

The gene calls are TRBV3-1 (or the pseudogene TRBV3-2) and TRBJ1-4; TRBD1 agrees at 11 bases. The V segment lost 1 base and the J segment 7 bases; nucleotides outside the gene matches: 5. Germline CDR1 is LGHDT and CDR2 is YNNKEL (reference sequence). CDR3 length: 16 amino acids. CDR3 amino acids: CASSQVGTGGLEKLFF. CDR3 sequence (DNA): TGTGCCAGCAGCCAAGTCGGGACAGGGGGGCTTGAAAAACTGTTTTTT.

This chain's CDR3 is CASTPQLAGARTGELFF. The CDR3, as DNA: TGTGCCAGCACCCCTCAACTAGCGGGGGCCCGCACCGGGGAGCTGTTTTTT. V and J are TRBV7-7 and TRBJ2-2, with 11 positions matching TRBD2. The CDR3 covers 17 residues. V lost 7 bases and J lost 4; bases outside the gene matches: 11. The germline V gene encodes CDR1 SSHAT and CDR2 FNYEAQ (reference sequence).

This clone was detected only once. J is TRBJ2-7 and V is TRBV5-8; 9 bases match TRBD2. CDR1 is SGHTS and CDR2 is YDEGEE in the germline V gene. V was clipped by 4 bases and J by 10 bases; unmatched bases: 3. This CDR3 is 11 amino acids long. In DNA, the CDR3 is TGTGCCAGCAGCAGTAGCGGGGGACAGTACTTC. Translating gives CASSSSGGQYF.

The V gene is TRBV19, the J gene TRBJ2-1, with 16 bases lining up with TRBD2. V was pared by 6 bases and J by 7 bases, with 6 bases of the junction left unmatched. This CDR3 contains 16 residues. Germline V gene data show CDR1 as LNHDA and CDR2 as SQIVND (reference sequence). The CDR3 loop reads CASRGLAGGPGNEQFF. CDR3 bases: TGTGCCAGTAGGGGACTAGCGGGGGGGCCGGGAAATGAGCAGTTCTTC.

This chain links TRBV4-3 with TRBJ2-1, with 10 bases lining up with TRBD1. J was trimmed by 9 bases and V by 0 bases; bases with no gene match: 8. Germline V lookup: CDR1 LGHNA, CDR2 YSLEER. The CDR3 sequence is 16 residues long. CDR3 nucleotides: TGCGCCAGCAGCCAAGAAGGGACAGGGGTCTTTAGTGAGCAGTTCTTC. This codes for CASSQEGTGVFSEQFF.

This chain joins TRBV3-1 (or the pseudogene TRBV3-2) and TRBJ2-7, with unresolved D. Trimming cost V 10 bases and J 7 bases, with 8 bases left between them. CDR3 size: 9 residues. Germline lookup yields CDR1 LGHDT and CDR2 YNNKEL (reference sequence). Here the CDR3 DNA reads TGTGCCACGCTAAGAGAGCAGTACTTC. It specifies CATLREQYF.

This chain joins TRBV6-1 and TRBJ2-7, with 10 bases lining up with TRBD1. The germline CDR1 and CDR2 sequences are MNHNS and SASEGT. V lost 3 bases and J lost 5; bases outside the gene matches: 10. The CDR3 loop spans 16 amino acids. This chain's CDR3 is CASSDVRDRGSHEQYF. CDR3 nucleotide sequence: TGTGCCAGCAGTGATGTTCGGGACAGGGGTTCCCACGAGCAGTACTTC.